These T cell receptor beta chains were read from a single sample in a study of blood T cell repertoires in COVID-19. The protocol was immunoSEQ multiplex PCR, while the TCRdb copy is restricted to in-frame clones and leaves out a portion. The table records hundreds of thousands of clones, around 90% of them present only once. Sample: peripheral blood. Receptor source: a man in his forties or fifties with acute or convalescent COVID-19. The CDR3 runs from the conserved cysteine through the conserved F or W. D genes are given only for firm matches. Rows give clone size only sometimes, using once, few, many, or a class for an expanded clone.

V	D	J	length	size	CDR3
TRBV5-4	TRBD1	TRBJ2-7	15	-	CASSLPAGGVYEQYF
TRBV27	TRBD1	TRBJ1-2	15	-	CASSLDREIVYGYTF
TRBV27	TRBD1	TRBJ1-1	12	-	CASSPPGGMAFF
TRBV4-1	TRBD1	TRBJ2-3	18	-	CASSQSTGGTGNTDTQYF
TRBV10-3	TRBD1	TRBJ1-2	15	-	CAISESTGGDYGYTF
TRBV5-3	TRBD1	TRBJ1-4	18	-	CARQLPGTGDSTNEKLFF
TRBV28	-	TRBJ1-2	15	-	CASSLWVGLSYGYTF
TRBV27	-	TRBJ1-5	14	-	CASSGGSGNQPQHF
TRBV28	-	TRBJ1-4	15	-	CASSFLRDYEKMMFF
TRBV3-1/TRBV3-2	TRBD2	TRBJ2-7	15	-	CASSHGLAISYEQYF
TRBV4-1	TRBD1	TRBJ2-7	15	-	CASSQERTGDYEQYF
TRBV29-1	-	TRBJ1-4	16	once	CSVEEWRVLANEKLFF
TRBV7-9	TRBD1	TRBJ2-5	15	-	CASSSGQGARETQYF
TRBV7-9	TRBD2	TRBJ2-2	15	-	CASSYSGSGTGELFF
TRBV24-1	-	TRBJ1-5	17	once	CATSDSRQPASNQPQHF
TRBV3-1/TRBV3-2	TRBD1	TRBJ2-3	15	-	CASSQDRGGTDTQYF
TRBV12-3/TRBV12-4	-	TRBJ1-1	13	once	CASSLIGGTEAFF
TRBV27	-	TRBJ2-2	12	-	CASSPYTGELFF
TRBV4-2	-	TRBJ1-1	13	-	CASSRKTGTEAFF
TRBV6-1	TRBD1	TRBJ2-7	15	once	CASSDISGQGNEQYF
TRBV7-9	-	TRBJ1-5	14	once	CASSPGFSNQPQHF
TRBV29-1	-	TRBJ2-7	13	-	CSVLDWSSYEQYF
TRBV5-5	TRBD1	TRBJ2-5	15	-	CASSSLTGDQETQYF
TRBV29-1	-	TRBJ1-1	13	few	CSVRQGLDTEAFF
TRBV15	-	TRBJ2-1	17	-	CATSRSTNDAQTNEQFF
TRBV5-1	TRBD1	TRBJ1-3	16	once	CASSWGPRGSGNTIYF
TRBV7-9	TRBD1	TRBJ1-2	15	once	CASSLGQGIDYGYTF
TRBV11-1	TRBD1	TRBJ2-1	15	-	CASTPRDREGNEQFF
TRBV11-2	TRBD2	TRBJ2-5	17	-	CASSPPTSGRGGETQYF
TRBV30	TRBD2	TRBJ2-1	14	-	CAWRAGTSASEQFF
TRBV27	TRBD1	TRBJ1-2	15	-	CASSLSTGNFYGYTF
TRBV7-2	-	TRBJ1-6	12	-	CASSPGNSPLHF
TRBV6-6	-	TRBJ2-7	15	once	CASSYLRGTTYEQYF
TRBV30	-	TRBJ2-7	13	-	CARETENRYEQYF
TRBV20-1	TRBD1	TRBJ2-5	14	few	CSASTPGGQETQYF
TRBV7-8	TRBD1	TRBJ1-4	15	-	CASSPQTGANEKLFF
TRBV2	-	TRBJ2-2	13	-	CASSPGGPGELFF
TRBV19	TRBD1	TRBJ2-7	15	-	CASHTDGTGLGEQYF
TRBV28	-	TRBJ1-5	15	-	CASKNSGSNGEPQHF
TRBV19	-	TRBJ1-4	15	-	CASKKETGPNEKLFF
TRBV15	-	TRBJ1-5	17	-	CATSRDTGRVVVQPQHF
TRBV14	TRBD2	TRBJ2-3	16	-	CASSQRSGWNTDTQYF
TRBV5-1	TRBD1	TRBJ2-5	15	-	CASSIDRGLGETQYF